This T cell receptor beta chain was recovered during a study of blood T cell repertoires in COVID-19. Study summary: Nucleic acid was either cDNA or gDNA, and it came from T cells, B-cell-depleted T cells, or PBMCs.

Data came from immunoSEQ multiplex PCR; TCRdb stores just in-frame clones and leaves some out. The repertoire holds approximately 52,000 clones, with around 84% as singletons. Per germline, CDR1 MDHEN and CDR2 SYDVKM. The CDR3 has 14 amino acids. V lost 3 bases and J 6 bases, leaving 12 bases between the germline ends. Sample: peripheral blood. The TCR sequence derives from a man aged 65 to 79 with acute or convalescent COVID-19. The chain is built from TRBV28 and TRBJ1-5, with a weak D call TRBD1 (6 bases). The CDR3 region is CASSFNRDGQPQHF. The CDR3 region has the DNA TGTGCCAGCAGTTTTAACAGGGATGGTCAGCCCCAGCATTTT. Variable domain in full (rest from reference TRBV28 and TRBJ1-5): DVKVTQSSRYLVKRTGEKVFLECVQDMDHENMFWYRQDPGLGLRLIYFSYDVKMKEKGDIPEGYSVSREKKERFSLILESASTNQTSMYLCASSFNRDGQPQHFGDGTRLSIL.